This T cell receptor (beta chain) was documented in a study of blood T cell repertoires in COVID-19. Overall study: Sites across the United States, Italy and Spain contributed samples from acute and convalescent COVID-19. In each case, the material was cDNA or gDNA derived from T cells, B-cell-depleted T cells, or PBMCs.

Authors' methods: Amplification of reference gene primers was used by the study to estimate nucleated cell counts. Measured with immunoSEQ multiplex PCR; TCRdb has only the in-frame clones, and not every one. V and J calls and clone size are copied from that table; D and trimming were computed from the DNA. Among 200,000 to 300,000 clones, about 89% were seen once, and the ten largest hold about 1.6%. Germline V gene sequence: CDR1 SGHTA, CDR2 FQGNSA. The CDR3 loop spans 14 amino acids. Trimming at V came to 5 bases and at J to 4 bases, leaving 3 bases not matched to a gene. The rearrangement uses TRBV7-2 and TRBJ2-1, with 9 bases identical to TRBD1. Input material: peripheral blood. The clonotype was recovered from a woman aged 40 to 50 who had recovered from COVID-19. The CDR3 coding sequence is TGTGCCAGCAGCCGGGGACAGGGATACAATGAGCAGTTCTTC. Translated, it gives CASSRGQGYNEQFF.